The source of this T cell receptor beta chain is a study of post-analysis software for immune sequencing data. Study-wide context: The cohort encompassed relapsing-remitting, secondary progressive and progressive-relapsing multiple sclerosis disease courses. Broader study findings: Controls significantly exceeded multiple sclerosis patients in normalized Chao1 diversity. Elevated frequency relative to controls characterized 4 or 5 TRBV segments in patients, TRBV5-6, TRBV5-1 and TRBV20-1 among them. Batch-matched samples strongly co-clustered by F measure.

The V gene end was trimmed by 4 bases and the J gene end by 5 bases; junction bases not matched to a gene: 11. CDR1 is SEHNR, CDR2 FQNEAQ, per germline (reference sequence). CDR3 length: 17 residues. This clonotype showed up just a few times. As yet, its antigen is unknown. The library was made from cDNA and included unique molecular identifiers. T cells numbering roughly 0.85 to 10 million gave rise to about 540,000 cDNA molecules. TCRdb reanalysed the PCR reads using MiXCR and keeps one entry per CDR3 protein. The sample consists of roughly 410,000 distinct CDR3 sequences, around a third of them appearing once.

V gene TRBV7-9 combines with J gene TRBJ2-5, with TRBD1 identical over 12 bases. The sequencing sample was made of blood. The receptor was derived from a girl under 18 with multiple sclerosis. CDR3 nucleotide sequence: TGTGCCAGCAGCTCATCACTTCGGGACAGGGGGCCTGAGACCCAGTACTTC. This encodes CASSSSLRDRGPETQYF.